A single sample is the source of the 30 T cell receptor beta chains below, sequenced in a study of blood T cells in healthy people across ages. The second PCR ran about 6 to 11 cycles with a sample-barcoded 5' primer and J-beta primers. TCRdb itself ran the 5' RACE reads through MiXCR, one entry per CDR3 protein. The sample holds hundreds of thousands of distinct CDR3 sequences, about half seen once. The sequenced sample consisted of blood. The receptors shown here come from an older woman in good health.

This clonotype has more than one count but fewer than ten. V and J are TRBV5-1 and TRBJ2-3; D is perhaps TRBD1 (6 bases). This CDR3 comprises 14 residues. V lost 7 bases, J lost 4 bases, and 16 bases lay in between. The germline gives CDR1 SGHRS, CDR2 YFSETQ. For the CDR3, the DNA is TGCGCCAGCTCTGGGAACAGGGTTGCAGATACGCAGTATTTT. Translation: CASSGNRVADTQYF.

CDR3 sequence reads: CASSPIGTYGYTF. CDR3 coding DNA: TGTGCCAGCAGCCCCATAGGTACCTATGGCTACACCTTC. The chain is built from TRBV12-3 or TRBV12-4 and TRBJ1-2; D gene unclear. V shed 6 bases and J shed 4 bases, with 12 bases lying between them. The CDR3 contains 13 residues.

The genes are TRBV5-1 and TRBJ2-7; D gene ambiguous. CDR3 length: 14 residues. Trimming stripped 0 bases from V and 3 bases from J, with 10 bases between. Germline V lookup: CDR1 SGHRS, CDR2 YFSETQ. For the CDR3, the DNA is TGCGCCAGCAGCTTGGTGACAACGCGCTACGAGCAGTACTTC. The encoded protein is CASSLVTTRYEQYF.

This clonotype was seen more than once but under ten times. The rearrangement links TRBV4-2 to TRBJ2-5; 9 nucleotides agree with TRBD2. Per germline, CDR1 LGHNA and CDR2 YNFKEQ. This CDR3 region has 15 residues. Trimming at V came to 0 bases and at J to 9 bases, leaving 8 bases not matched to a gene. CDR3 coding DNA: TGTGCCAGCAGCCAAGACGGTAGCGGGAGAGGCTCCCAGTACTTC. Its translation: CASSQDGSGRGSQYF.

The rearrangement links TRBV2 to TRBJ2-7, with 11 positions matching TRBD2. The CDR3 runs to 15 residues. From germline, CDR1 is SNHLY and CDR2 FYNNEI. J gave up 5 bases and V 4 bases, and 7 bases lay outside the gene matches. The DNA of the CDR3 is TGTGCCAGCAGTGGCCTTAGCGGGAGGGCCCACGAGCAGTACTTC. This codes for CASSGLSGRAHEQYF. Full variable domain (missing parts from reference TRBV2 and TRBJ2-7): EPEVTQTPSHQVTQMGQEVILRCVPISNHLYFYWYRQILGQKVEFLVSFYNNEISEKSEIFDDQFSVERPDGSNFTLKIRSTKLEDSAMYFCASSGLSGRAHEQYFGPGTRLTVT.

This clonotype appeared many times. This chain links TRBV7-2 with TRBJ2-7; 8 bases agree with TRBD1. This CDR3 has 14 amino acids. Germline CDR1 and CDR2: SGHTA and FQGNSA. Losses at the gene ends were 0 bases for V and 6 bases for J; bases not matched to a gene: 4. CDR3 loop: CASSLADRDGEQYF. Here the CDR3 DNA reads TGTGCCAGCAGCTTAGCGGACAGGGACGGCGAGCAGTACTTC.

For the CDR3, the DNA is TGTGCCAGCAGGGAAACTCCTTCAGATAATGAAAAACTGTTTTTT. Its translation: CASRETPSDNEKLFF. The chain is built from TRBV27 and TRBJ1-4, with unresolved D. CDR3 size: 15 residues. Trimming pared 6 bases from V and 4 bases from J, leaving 15 bases between. Germline V gives CDR1 MNHEY, CDR2 SMNVEV (reference sequence).

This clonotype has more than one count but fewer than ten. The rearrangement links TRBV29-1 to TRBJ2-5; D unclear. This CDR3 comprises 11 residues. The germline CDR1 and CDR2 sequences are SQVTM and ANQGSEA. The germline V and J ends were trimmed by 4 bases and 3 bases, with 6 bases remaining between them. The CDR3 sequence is CSVGHEETQYF. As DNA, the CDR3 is TGCAGCGTTGGACACGAAGAGACCCAGTACTTC.

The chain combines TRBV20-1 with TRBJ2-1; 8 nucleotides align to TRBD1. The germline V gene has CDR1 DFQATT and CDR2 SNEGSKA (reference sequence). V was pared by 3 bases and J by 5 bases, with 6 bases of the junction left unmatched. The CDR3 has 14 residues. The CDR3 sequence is CSASGDRINNEQFF. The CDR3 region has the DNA TGCAGTGCTAGCGGGGACAGGATTAACAATGAGCAGTTCTTC.

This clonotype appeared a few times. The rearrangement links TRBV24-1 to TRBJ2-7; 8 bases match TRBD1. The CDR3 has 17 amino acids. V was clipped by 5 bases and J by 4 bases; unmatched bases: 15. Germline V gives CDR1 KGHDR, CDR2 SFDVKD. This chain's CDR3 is CATSGYRGASLQYEQYF. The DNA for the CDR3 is TGTGCCACCAGTGGATACAGGGGGGCTTCGCTTCAGTACGAGCAGTACTTC.

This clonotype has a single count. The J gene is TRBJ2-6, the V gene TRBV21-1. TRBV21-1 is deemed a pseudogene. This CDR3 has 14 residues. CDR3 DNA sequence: TGTGCCAGCAGCAAACGGCGAGGGGCCAACGTCCTGACTTTC. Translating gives CASSKRRGANVLTF.

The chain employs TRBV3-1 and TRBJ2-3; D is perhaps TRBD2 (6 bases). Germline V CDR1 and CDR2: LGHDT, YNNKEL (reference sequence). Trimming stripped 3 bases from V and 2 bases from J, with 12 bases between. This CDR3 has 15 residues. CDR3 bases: TGTGCCAGCAGCCACTACCGGGAGATCACAGATACGCAGTATTTT. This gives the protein CASSHYREITDTQYF.

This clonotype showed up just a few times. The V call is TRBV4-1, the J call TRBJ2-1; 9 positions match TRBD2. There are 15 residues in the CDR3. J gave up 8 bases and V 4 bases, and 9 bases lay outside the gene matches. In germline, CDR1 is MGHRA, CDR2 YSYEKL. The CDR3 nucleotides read TGCGCCAGCAGCCCTTTAGCGGGAGTGTCACATGAGCAGTTCTTC. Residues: CASSPLAGVSHEQFF.

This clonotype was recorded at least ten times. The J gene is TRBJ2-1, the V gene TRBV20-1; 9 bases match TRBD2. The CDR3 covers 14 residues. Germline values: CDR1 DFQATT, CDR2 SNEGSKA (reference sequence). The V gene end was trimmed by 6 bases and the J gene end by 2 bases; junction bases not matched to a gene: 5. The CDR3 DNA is TGCAGTGCCAAGGCGGGAGGGCCCTACAATGAGCAGTTCTTC. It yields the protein CSAKAGGPYNEQFF.

CDR3 sequence (DNA): TGTGCCAGCAGAAACCTGTACGCGGAAGCTTTCTTT. Protein product: CASRNLYAEAFF. The V call is TRBV6-5, the J call TRBJ1-1; D call uncertain. The CDR3 is 12 residues long. Looked up from germline, CDR1 is MNHEY and CDR2 is SVGAGI. The germline V and J ends were trimmed by 6 bases and 8 bases, with 13 bases remaining between them.

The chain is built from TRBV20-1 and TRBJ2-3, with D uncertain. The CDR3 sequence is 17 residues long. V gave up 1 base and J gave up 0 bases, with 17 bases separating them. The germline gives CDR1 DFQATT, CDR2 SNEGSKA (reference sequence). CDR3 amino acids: CSARVLPDQPSTDTQYF. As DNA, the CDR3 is TGCAGTGCTAGAGTCCTACCAGATCAGCCTAGCACAGATACGCAGTATTTT.

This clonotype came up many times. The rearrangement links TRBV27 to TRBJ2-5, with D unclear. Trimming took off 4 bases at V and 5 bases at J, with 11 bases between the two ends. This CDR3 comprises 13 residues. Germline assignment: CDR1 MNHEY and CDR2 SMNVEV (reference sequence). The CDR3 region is CASSSNPRETQYF. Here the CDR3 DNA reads TGTGCCAGCAGTTCCAACCCCAGGGAGACCCAGTACTTC.

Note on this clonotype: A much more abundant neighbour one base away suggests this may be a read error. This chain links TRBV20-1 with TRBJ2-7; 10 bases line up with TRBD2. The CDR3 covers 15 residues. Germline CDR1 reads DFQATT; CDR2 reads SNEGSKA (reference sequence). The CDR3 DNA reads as TGCAGTGCTCTGTTGACTAGCGGGTTCTCCCACGAGCAGTACTTC. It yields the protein CSALLTSGFSHEQYF.

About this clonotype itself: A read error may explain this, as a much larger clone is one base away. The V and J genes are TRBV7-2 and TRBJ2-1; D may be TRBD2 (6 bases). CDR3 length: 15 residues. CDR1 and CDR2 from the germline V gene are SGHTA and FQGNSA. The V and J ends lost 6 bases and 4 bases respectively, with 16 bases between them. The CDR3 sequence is CASRQVGGGYNEQFF. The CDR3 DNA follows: TGTGCCAGCAGACAGGTGGGAGGTGGTTACAATGAGCAGTTCTTC.

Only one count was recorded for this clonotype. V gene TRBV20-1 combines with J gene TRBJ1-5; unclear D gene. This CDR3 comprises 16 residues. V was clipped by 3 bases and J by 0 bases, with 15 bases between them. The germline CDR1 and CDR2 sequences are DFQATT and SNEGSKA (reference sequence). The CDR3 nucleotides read TGCAGTGCTAGCATACAGACGACTAATAGCAATCAGCCCCAGCATTTT. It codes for CSASIQTTNSNQPQHF.

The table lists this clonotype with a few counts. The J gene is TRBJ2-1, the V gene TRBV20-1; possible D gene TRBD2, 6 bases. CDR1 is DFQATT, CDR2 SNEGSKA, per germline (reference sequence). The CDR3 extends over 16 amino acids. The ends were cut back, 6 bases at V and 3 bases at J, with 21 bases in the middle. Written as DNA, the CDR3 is TGCAGTGCCAGACGTCCATATGGCGGGGACTACAATGAGCAGTTCTTC. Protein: CSARRPYGGDYNEQFF.

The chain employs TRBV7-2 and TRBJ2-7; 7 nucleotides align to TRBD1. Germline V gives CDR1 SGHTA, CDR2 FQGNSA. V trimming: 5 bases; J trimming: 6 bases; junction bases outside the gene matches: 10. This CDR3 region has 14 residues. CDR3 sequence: CASSPAGGVREQYF. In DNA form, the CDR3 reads TGTGCCAGCAGCCCGGCAGGGGGTGTCCGCGAGCAGTACTTC.

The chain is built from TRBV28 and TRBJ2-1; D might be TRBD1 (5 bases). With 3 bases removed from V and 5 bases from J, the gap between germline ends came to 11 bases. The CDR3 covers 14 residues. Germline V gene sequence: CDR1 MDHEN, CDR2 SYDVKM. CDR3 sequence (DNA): TGTGCCAGCAGTTTGATGGGGCAGGACAATGAGCAGTTCTTC. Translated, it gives CASSLMGQDNEQFF.

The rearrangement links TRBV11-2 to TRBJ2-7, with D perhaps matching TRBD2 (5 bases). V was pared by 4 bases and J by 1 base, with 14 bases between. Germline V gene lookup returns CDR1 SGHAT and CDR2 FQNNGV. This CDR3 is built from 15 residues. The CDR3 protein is CASSSRERGSYEQYF. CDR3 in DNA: TGTGCCAGCAGCTCAAGGGAGCGCGGATCCTACGAGCAGTACTTC.

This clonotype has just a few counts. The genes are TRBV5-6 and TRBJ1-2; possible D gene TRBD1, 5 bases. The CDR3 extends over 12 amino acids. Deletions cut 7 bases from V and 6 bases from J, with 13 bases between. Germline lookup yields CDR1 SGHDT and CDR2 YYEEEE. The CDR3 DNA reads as TGTGCCAGCTTCCTCGGGACGCATGGCTACACCTTC. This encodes CASFLGTHGYTF.

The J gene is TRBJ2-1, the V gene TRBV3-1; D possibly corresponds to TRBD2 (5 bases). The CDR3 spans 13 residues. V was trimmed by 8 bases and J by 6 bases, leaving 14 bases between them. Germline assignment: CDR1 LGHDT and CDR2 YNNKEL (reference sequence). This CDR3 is CASRRFGSNEQFF. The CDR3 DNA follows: TGTGCCAGCCGGAGGTTTGGGAGCAATGAGCAGTTCTTC.

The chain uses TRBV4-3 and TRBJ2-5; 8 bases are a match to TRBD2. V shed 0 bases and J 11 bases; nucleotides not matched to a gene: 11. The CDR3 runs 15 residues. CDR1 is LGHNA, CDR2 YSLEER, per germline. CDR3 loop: CASSQDPGGRVEQYF. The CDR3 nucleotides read TGCGCCAGCAGCCAAGATCCGGGGGGGCGAGTGGAGCAGTACTTC.

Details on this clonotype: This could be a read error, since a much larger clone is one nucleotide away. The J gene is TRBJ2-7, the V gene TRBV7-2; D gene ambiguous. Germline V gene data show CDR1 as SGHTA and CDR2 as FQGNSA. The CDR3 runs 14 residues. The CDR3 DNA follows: TGTGCCAGCAGCCCCTATAGGGCCTCCTCCGAGCAGTACTTC. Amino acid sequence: CASSPYRASSEQYF.

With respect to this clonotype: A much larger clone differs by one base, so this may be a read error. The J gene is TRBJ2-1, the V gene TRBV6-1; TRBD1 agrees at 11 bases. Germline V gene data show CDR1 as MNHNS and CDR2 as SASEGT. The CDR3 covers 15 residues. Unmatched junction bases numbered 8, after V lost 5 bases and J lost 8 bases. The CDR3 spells CASSRLGQGVDEQFF. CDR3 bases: TGTGCCAGCAGTAGACTGGGACAGGGGGTCGATGAGCAGTTCTTC.

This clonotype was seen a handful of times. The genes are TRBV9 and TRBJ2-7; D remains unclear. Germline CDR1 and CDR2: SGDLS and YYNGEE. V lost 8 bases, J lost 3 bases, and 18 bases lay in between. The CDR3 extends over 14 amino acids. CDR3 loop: CASSPHGLNYEQYF. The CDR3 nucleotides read TGTGCCAGTAGCCCCCACGGGCTAAACTACGAGCAGTACTTC.